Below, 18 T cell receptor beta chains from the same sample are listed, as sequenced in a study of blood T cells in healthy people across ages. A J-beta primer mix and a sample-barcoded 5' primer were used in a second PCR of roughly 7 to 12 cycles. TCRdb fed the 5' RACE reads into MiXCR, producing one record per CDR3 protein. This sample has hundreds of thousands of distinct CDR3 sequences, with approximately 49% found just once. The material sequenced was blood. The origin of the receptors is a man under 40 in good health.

The CDR3 here is CASTPSPRTSYEQYF. The CDR3 bases are TGTGCCAGCACCCCCAGCCCGCGGACTTCCTACGAGCAGTACTTC. The chain links TRBV27 to TRBJ2-7, with D possibly TRBD2 on 5 matching bases. Germline V gene sequence: CDR1 MNHEY, CDR2 SMNVEV (reference sequence). With 7 bases removed from V and 1 base from J, the gap between germline ends came to 17 bases. This CDR3 is built from 15 residues.

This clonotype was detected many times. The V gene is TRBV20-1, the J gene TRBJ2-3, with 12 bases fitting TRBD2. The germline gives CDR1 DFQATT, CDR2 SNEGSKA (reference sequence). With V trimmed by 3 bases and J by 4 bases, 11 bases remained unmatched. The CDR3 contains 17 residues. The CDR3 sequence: CSASPPSGGGIADTQYF. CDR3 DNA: TGCAGTGCTAGCCCCCCTAGCGGGGGGGGGATCGCAGATACGCAGTATTTT.

CDR3 DNA: TGTGCCAGCAGTTACTCGGGTAGCGGGACTTACACCTACGAGCAGTACTTC. Its protein product is CASSYSGSGTYTYEQYF. The V and J genes are TRBV6-2 or TRBV6-3 and TRBJ2-7; 8 nucleotides align to TRBD2. CDR1 and CDR2 (germline): MNHEY, SVGEGT. This CDR3 contains 17 residues. With V trimmed by 0 bases and J by 2 bases, 9 bases remained unmatched.

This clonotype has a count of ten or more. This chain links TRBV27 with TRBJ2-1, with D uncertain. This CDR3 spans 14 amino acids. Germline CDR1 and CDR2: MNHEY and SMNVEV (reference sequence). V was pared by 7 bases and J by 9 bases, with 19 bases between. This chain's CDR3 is CASIPLGQSGEQFF. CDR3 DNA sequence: TGTGCCAGCATCCCCCTGGGCCAGTCGGGTGAGCAGTTCTTC.

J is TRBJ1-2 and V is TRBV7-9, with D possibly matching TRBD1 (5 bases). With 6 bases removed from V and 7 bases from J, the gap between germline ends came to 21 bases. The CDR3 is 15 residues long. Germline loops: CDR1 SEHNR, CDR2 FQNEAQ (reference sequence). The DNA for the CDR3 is TGTGCCAGCAGTCAAGCCGCGGCCTGGAGGGGTGGCTACACCTTC. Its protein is CASSQAAAWRGGYTF.

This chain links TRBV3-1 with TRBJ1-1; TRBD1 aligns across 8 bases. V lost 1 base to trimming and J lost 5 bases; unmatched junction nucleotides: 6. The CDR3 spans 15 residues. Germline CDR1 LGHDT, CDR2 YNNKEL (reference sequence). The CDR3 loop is CASSQVQGAKTEAFF. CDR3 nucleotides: TGTGCCAGCAGCCAAGTCCAGGGGGCGAAAACTGAAGCTTTCTTT.

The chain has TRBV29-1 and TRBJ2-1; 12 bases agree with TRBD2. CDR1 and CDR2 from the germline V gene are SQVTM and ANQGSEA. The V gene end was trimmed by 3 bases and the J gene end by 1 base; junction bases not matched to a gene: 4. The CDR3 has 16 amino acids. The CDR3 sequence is CSVDRLAGGSYNEQFF. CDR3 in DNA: TGCAGCGTTGATCGGCTAGCGGGAGGGTCCTACAATGAGCAGTTCTTC.

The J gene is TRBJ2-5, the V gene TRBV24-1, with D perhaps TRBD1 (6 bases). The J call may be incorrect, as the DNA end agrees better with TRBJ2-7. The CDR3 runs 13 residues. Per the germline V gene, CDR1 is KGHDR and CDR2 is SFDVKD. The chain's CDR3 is CATSDTDSNEQYF. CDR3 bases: TGTGCCACCAGTGATACGGACAGTAACGAGCAGTACTTC.

DNA of the CDR3: TGTGCCATCATCGGCGAGGAGGCCTACGAGCAGTACTTC. Amino acid sequence: CAIIGEEAYEQYF. The chain combines TRBV10-3 with TRBJ2-5, with a possible D match to TRBD2 (5 bases). The DNA end is more similar to TRBJ2-7, so the J call may be wrong. Germline assignment: CDR1 ENHRY and CDR2 SYGVKD. CDR3 size: 13 residues.

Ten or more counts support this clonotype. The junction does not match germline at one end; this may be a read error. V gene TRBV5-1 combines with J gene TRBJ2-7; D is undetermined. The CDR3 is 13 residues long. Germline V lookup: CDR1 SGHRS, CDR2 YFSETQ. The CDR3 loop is CASSSGISYEQYF. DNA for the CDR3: TGTGCCAGCAGCTCGGGTATCTCCTACGAGCAGTACTTC.

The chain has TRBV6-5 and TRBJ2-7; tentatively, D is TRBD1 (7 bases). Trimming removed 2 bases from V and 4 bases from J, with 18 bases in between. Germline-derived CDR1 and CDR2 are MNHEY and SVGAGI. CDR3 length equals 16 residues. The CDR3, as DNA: TGTGCCAGCAGTTACGCGAGGAACAGGGGACTTTACGAGCAGTACTTC. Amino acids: CASSYARNRGLYEQYF.

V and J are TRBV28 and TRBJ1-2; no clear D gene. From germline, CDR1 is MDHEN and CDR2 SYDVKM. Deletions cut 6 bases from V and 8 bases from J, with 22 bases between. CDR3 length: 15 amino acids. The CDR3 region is CASRFRVSRLVGYTF. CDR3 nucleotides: TGTGCCAGCAGGTTCCGGGTTAGCAGGCTTGTAGGCTACACCTTC.

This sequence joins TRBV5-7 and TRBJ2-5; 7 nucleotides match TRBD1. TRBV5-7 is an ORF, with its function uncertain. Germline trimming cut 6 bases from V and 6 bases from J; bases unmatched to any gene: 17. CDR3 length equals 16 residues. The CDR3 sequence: CASNSDDRALWKTQYF. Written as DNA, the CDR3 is TGTGCCAGCAACTCCGACGACAGGGCCTTGTGGAAGACCCAGTACTTC.

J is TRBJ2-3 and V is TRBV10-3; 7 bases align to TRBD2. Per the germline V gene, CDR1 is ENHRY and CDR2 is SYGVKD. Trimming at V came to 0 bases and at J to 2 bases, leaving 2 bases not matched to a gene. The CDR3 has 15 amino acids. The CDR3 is CAISESAGVTDTQYF. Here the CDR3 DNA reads TGTGCCATCAGTGAGTCCGCGGGGGTCACAGATACGCAGTATTTT.

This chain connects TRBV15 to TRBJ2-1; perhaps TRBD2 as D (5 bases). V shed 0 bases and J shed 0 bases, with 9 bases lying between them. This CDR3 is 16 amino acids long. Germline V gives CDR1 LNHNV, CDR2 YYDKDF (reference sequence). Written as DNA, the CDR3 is TGTGCCACCAGCAGAGACATAGGGAGCTCCTACAATGAGCAGTTCTTC. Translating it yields CATSRDIGSSYNEQFF.

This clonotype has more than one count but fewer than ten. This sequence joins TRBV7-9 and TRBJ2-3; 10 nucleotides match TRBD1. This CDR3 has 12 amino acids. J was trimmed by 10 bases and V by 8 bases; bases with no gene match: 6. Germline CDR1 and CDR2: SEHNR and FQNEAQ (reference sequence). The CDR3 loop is CASRDRGFPQYF. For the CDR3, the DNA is TGTGCCAGCCGGGACAGGGGTTTTCCGCAGTATTTT.

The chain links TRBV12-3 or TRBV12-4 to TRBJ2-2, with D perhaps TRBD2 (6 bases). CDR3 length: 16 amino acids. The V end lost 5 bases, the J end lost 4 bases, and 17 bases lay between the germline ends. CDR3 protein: CASSRHGGGVTGELFF. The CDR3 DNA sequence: TGTGCCAGCAGTAGACACGGTGGCGGGGTCACCGGGGAGCTGTTTTTT.

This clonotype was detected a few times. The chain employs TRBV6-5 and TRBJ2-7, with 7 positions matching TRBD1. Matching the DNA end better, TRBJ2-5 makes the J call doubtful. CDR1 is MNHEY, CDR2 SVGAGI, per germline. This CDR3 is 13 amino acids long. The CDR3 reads CASRSTGMETQYF. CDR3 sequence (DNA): TGTGCCAGCAGGTCGACAGGGATGGAGACCCAGTACTTC.